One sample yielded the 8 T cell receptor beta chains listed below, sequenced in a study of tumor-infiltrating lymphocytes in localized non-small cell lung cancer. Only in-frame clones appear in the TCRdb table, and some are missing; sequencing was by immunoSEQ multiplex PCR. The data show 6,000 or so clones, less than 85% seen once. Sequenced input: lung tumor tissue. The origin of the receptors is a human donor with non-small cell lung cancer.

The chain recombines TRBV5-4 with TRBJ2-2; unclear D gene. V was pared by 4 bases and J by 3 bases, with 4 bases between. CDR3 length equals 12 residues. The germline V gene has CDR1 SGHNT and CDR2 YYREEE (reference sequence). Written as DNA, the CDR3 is TGTGCCAGCAGCCCCTACACCGGGGAGCTGTTTTTT. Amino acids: CASSPYTGELFF.

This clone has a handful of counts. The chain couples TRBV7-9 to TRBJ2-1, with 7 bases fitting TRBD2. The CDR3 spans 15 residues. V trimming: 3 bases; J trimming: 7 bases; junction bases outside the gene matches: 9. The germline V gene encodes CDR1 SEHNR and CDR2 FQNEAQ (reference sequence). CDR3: CASSFRDYGGNEQFF. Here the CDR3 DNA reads TGTGCCAGCAGCTTCCGGGACTATGGTGGAAATGAGCAGTTCTTC. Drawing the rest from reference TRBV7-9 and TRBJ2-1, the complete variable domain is DTGVSQNPRHKITKRGQNVTFRCDPISEHNRLYWYRQTLGQGPEFLTYFQNEAQLEKSRLLSDRFSAERPKGSFSTLEIQRTEQGDSAMYLCASSFRDYGGNEQFFGPGTRLTVL.

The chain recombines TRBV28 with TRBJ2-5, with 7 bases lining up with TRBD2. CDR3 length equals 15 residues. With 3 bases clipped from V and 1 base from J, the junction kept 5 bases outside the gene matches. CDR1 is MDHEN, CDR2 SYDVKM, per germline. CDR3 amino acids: CASSLQTGGQETQYF. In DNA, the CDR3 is TGTGCCAGCAGTTTGCAAACGGGGGGCCAAGAGACCCAGTACTTC.

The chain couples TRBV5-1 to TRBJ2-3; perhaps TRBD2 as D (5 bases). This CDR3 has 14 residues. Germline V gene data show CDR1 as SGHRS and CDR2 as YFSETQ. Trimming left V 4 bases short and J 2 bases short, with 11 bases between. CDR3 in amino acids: CASSRLTTTDTQYF. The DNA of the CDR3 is TGCGCCAGCAGCCGACTAACCACCACAGATACGCAGTATTTT.

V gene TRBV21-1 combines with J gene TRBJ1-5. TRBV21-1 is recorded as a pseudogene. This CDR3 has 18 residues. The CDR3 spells CASSSSPGVRQSNQPQHF. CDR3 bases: TGTGCCAGCAGCTCATCACCGGGGGTCAGACAGTCCAATCAGCCCCAGCATTTT.

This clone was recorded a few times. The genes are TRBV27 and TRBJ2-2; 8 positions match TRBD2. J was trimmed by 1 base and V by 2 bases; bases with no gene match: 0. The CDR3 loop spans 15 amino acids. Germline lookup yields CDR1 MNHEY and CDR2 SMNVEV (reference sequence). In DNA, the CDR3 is TGTGCCAGCAGTTTACTAGCGGGGAACACCGGGGAGCTGTTTTTT. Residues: CASSLLAGNTGELFF.

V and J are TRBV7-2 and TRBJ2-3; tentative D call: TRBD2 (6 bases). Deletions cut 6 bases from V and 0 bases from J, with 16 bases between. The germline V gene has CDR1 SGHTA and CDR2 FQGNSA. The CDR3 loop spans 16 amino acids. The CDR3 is CASSPLLATSTDTQYF. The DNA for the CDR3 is TGTGCCAGCAGTCCACTCCTAGCGACTAGCACAGATACGCAGTATTTT.

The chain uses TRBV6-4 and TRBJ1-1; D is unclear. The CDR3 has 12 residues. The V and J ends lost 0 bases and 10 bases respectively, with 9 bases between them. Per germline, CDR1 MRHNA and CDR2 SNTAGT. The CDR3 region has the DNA TGTGCCAGCAGTGACTCGGTCAATCGAGCTTTCTTT. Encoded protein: CASSDSVNRAFF.